This T cell receptor beta chain was observed in a study of blood T cell repertoires in COVID-19. Study-wide background: Acute and convalescent COVID-19 samples came from the United States, Italy and Spain. Sources were T cells, B-cell-depleted T cells, or PBMCs; the material itself was cDNA or gDNA.

Participants came from around 25 US areas, aged roughly 18 to 100 years. Assignment of participants to cohorts was predicated upon participant-reported clinical history. Sequencing used immunoSEQ multiplex PCR; TCRdb keeps in-frame clones, though not all of them. This table holds a few hundred thousand clones, almost 90% found once. This receptor was identified in a woman between 18 and 30 years old with acute COVID-19. Sequencing input: PBMCs or T cells enriched from blood (not recorded which).

The CDR3 DNA sequence: TGTGCCAGCAGCCCTGGACTAGCGGGAGTTATGGAGACCCAGTACTTC. It translates to CASSPGLAGVMETQYF. This chain uses TRBV9 with TRBJ2-5; the match to TRBD2 covers 13 bases. The germline V gene encodes CDR1 SGDLS and CDR2 YYNGEE. CDR3 size: 16 residues. V was pared by 4 bases and J by 5 bases, with 8 bases of the junction left unmatched.